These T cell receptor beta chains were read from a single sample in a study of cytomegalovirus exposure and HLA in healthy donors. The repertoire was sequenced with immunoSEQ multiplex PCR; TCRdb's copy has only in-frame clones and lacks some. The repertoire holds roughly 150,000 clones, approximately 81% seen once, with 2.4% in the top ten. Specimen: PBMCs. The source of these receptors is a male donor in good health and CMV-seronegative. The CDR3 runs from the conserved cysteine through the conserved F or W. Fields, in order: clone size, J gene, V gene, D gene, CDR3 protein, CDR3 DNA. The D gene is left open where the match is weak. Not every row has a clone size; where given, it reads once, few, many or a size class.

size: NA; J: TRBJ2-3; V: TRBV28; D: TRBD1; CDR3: CASSLVQGALTADTQYF; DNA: TGTGCCAGCAGTTTGGTGCAGGGGGCCCTTACCGCAGATACGCAGTATTTT
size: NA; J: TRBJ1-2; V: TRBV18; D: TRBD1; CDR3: CASSPGDRAVGGYTF; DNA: TGTGCCAGCTCACCGGGGGACAGGGCGGTCGGCGGCTACACCTTC
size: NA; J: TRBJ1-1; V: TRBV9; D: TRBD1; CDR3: CASSASPTGNLNTEAFF; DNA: TGTGCCAGCAGCGCCTCCCCGACAGGGAATTTGAACACTGAAGCTTTCTTT
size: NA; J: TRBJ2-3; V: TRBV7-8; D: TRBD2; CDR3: CASSFASGRADTQYF; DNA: TGTGCCAGCAGCTTCGCCAGCGGGAGAGCAGATACGCAGTATTTT
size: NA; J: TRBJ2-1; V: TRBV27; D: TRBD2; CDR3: CASSFLGLADEQFF; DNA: TGTGCCAGCAGTTTCTTGGGACTAGCGGATGAGCAGTTCTTC
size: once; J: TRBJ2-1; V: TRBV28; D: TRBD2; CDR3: CASSLAAREQFF; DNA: TGTGCCAGCAGCCTAGCGGCCCGGGAGCAGTTCTTC
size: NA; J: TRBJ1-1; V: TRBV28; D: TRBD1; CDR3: CASTLGTGGTEAFF; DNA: TGTGCCAGCACCTTAGGGACAGGGGGGACTGAAGCTTTCTTT
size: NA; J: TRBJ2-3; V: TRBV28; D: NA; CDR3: CASSPRTADTQYF; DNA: TGTGCCAGCAGTCCCAGGACAGCTGATACGCAGTATTTT
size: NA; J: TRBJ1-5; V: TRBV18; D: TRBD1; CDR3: CASSPEGAIQPQHF; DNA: TGTGCCAGCTCACCAGAGGGGGCAATTCAGCCCCAGCATTTT
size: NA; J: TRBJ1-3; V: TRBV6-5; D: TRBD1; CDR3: CASRPDRASGNTIYF; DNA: TGTGCCAGCAGGCCAGACAGGGCTTCTGGAAACACCATATATTTT
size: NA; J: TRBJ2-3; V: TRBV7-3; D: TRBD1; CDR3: CASSPQGGTDTQYF; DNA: TGTGCCAGCAGCCCACAGGGGGGCACAGATACGCAGTATTTT
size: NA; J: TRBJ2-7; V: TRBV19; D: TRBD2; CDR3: CASSLAGGFSYEQYF; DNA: TGTGCCAGTAGCCTGGCGGGAGGGTTCTCCTACGAGCAGTACTTC
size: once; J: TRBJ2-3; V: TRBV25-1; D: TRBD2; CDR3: CASSEAGLAGDTQYF; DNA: TGTGCCAGCAGTGAAGCGGGACTAGCCGGAGATACGCAGTATTTT
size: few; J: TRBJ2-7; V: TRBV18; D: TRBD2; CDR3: CASTTSGGPYEQYF; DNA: TGTGCCAGCACAACTAGCGGGGGACCCTACGAGCAGTACTTC
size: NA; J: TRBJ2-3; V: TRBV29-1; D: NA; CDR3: CSVGRGGQDTQYF; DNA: TGCAGCGTGGGGCGGGGAGGACAAGATACGCAGTATTTT
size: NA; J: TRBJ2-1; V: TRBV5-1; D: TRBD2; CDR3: CASSLGERERRYNEQFF; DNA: TGCGCCAGCAGCTTGGGGGAGCGGGAGCGAAGGTACAATGAGCAGTTCTTC
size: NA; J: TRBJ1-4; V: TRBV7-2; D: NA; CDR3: CASSLGGGFEKLFF; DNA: TGTGCCAGCAGCTTAGGCGGTGGGTTTGAAAAACTGTTTTTT
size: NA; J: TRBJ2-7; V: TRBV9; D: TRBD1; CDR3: CASSVRTGDYEQYF; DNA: TGTGCCAGCAGCGTCCGGACAGGGGACTACGAGCAGTACTTC
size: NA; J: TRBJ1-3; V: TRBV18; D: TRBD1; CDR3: CASSRQGPFSGNTIYF; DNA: TGTGCCAGCTCACGACAGGGGCCTTTCTCTGGAAACACCATATATTTT
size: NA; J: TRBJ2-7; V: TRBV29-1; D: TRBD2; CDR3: CSVTSGGWHEQYF; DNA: TGCAGCGTAACCAGCGGGGGGTGGCACGAGCAGTACTTC
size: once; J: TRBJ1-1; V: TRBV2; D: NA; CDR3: CASSEAGWTDLNTEAFF; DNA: TGTGCCAGCAGTGAAGCGGGGTGGACAGATTTAAACACTGAAGCTTTCTTT
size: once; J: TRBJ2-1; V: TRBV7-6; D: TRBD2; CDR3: CASSLGVAGASYNEQFF; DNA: TGTGCCAGCAGCTTAGGCGTAGCGGGCGCCTCCTACAATGAGCAGTTCTTC
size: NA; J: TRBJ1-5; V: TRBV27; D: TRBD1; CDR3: CASSQGTGHQPQHF; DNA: TGTGCCAGCAGTCAGGGGACAGGGCATCAGCCCCAGCATTTT
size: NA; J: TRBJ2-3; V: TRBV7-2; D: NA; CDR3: CASSLGIGADTQYF; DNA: TGTGCCAGCAGCTTAGGGATAGGGGCAGATACGCAGTATTTT
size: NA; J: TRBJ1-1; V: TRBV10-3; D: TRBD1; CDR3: CAITPSQGAGTEAFF; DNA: TGTGCCATCACCCCGTCGCAGGGGGCGGGAACTGAAGCTTTCTTT
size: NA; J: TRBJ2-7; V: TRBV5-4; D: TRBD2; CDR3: CAAGGHPYEQYF; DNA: TGTGCCGCGGGAGGCCACCCCTACGAGCAGTACTTC
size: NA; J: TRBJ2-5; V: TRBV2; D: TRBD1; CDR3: CASSELGQGETQYF; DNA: TGTGCCAGCAGTGAATTGGGACAGGGAGAGACCCAGTACTTC
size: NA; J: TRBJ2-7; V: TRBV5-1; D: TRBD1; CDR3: CASSSQGTSSYELYF; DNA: TGCGCCAGCAGCTCACAGGGGACCTCGTCCTACGAGCTGTACTTC
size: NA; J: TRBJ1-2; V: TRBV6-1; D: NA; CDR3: CASSEQNYGYTF; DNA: TGTGCCAGCAGTGAACAGAACTATGGCTACACCTTC
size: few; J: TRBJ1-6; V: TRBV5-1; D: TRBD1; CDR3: CASRGGQDNSPLHF; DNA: TGCGCCAGCAGGGGGGGACAGGATAATTCACCCCTCCACTTT
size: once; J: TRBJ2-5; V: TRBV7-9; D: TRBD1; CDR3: CASSPLDRTEETQYF; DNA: TGTGCCAGCAGCCCCCTGGACAGGACGGAAGAGACCCAGTACTTC